This entry lists 12 T cell receptor beta chains sequenced from one sample in a study of cytomegalovirus exposure and HLA in healthy donors. Primers included in the PCR were 60 Vbeta and 13 Jbeta primers. Libraries were prepared by immunoSEQ multiplex PCR; TCRdb keeps only in-frame clonotypes and omits some of them. The sample comprises some 100,000 clones, more than 65% of which are singletons, and 1.2% rests with the top ten. Sequencing was carried out using PBMCs. The source of these receptors is a woman aged 18 to 35 in good health and CMV-seronegative.

The rearrangement joins TRBV7-2 to TRBJ2-7, with D perhaps TRBD2 (6 bases). V lost 5 bases, J lost 1 base, and 18 bases lay in between. Per the germline V gene, CDR1 is SGHTA and CDR2 is FQGNSA. The CDR3 covers 16 residues. CDR3 loop: CASSPIAAGISYEQYF. In DNA, the CDR3 is TGTGCCAGCAGCCCGATAGCGGCAGGGATTTCCTACGAGCAGTACTTC.

The gene calls are TRBV7-9 and TRBJ1-1, with D possibly matching TRBD1 (5 bases). V dropped 5 bases and J dropped 1 base, with 14 bases sitting between them. Germline V gene lookup returns CDR1 SEHNR and CDR2 FQNEAQ (reference sequence). The CDR3 consists of 15 residues. The CDR3, as DNA: TGTGCCAGCAGCCACGGCGGGGGAGGGAACACTGAAGCTTTCTTT. Translation: CASSHGGGGNTEAFF. Variable domain in full (rest from reference TRBV7-9 and TRBJ1-1): DTGVSQNPRHKITKRGQNVTFRCDPISEHNRLYWYRQTLGQGPEFLTYFQNEAQLEKSRLLSDRFSAERPKGSFSTLEIQRTEQGDSAMYLCASSHGGGGNTEAFFGQGTRLTVV.

A few counts support this clone. The V gene is TRBV28, the J gene TRBJ1-1; TRBD1 might be the D (5 bases). V was clipped by 5 bases and J by 4 bases, with 14 bases between them. The germline V gene has CDR1 MDHEN and CDR2 SYDVKM. The CDR3 consists of 14 residues. The CDR3 is CASSTIAGRTEAFF. CDR3 DNA: TGTGCCAGCAGTACAATCGCAGGGCGCACTGAAGCTTTCTTT. The full variable domain, in which reference TRBV28 and TRBJ1-1 provide the parts outside the CDR3, is DVKVTQSSRYLVKRTGEKVFLECVQDMDHENMFWYRQDPGLGLRLIYFSYDVKMKEKGDIPEGYSVSREKKERFSLILESASTNQTSMYLCASSTIAGRTEAFFGQGTRLTVV.

About this clone: The germline gene is not matched at one end of the junction; a read error may be the cause. The J gene is TRBJ1-2, the V gene TRBV28; D gene unclear. This CDR3 spans 12 amino acids. Per the germline V gene, CDR1 is MDHEN and CDR2 is SYDVKM. This CDR3 reads CASSVNRRRGPF. CDR3 coding DNA: TGTGCCAGCAGCGTCAACCGGAGACGAGGCCCCTTC.

The rearrangement uses TRBV28 and TRBJ1-1, with 9 bases identical to TRBD1. Trimming removed 2 bases from V and 5 bases from J; junction bases left unmatched: 9. CDR1 and CDR2 from the germline V gene are MDHEN and SYDVKM. This CDR3 comprises 16 residues. The CDR3 nucleotides are TGTGCCAGCAGTTTAACAGGGGGCTGGGGTGGAACTGAAGCTTTCTTT. Encoded protein: CASSLTGGWGGTEAFF.

This clone was recorded a few times. The rearrangement links TRBV21-1 to TRBJ1-2; the table's D gene call, TRBD1, was not cross checked with the DNA. TRBV21-1 is tagged as a pseudogene. The CDR3 has 15 residues. The CDR3 region has the DNA TGTGCCAGCAGCTCTTACTCAGGGGAACTCTATGGCTACACCTTC. Translating gives CASSSYSGELYGYTF.

The J gene is TRBJ2-3, the V gene TRBV7-2, with TRBD2 matching 16 bases. The V gene end was trimmed by 3 bases and the J gene end by 2 bases; junction bases not matched to a gene: 2. Germline V gene data show CDR1 as SGHTA and CDR2 as FQGNSA. The CDR3 length is 17 residues. The CDR3 sequence: CASSLGLAGGITDTQYF. The CDR3 nucleotides are TGTGCCAGCAGCTTGGGACTAGCGGGGGGGATCACAGATACGCAGTATTTT. Complete variable domain (other parts from reference TRBV7-2 and TRBJ2-3): GAGVSQSPSNKVTEKGKDVELRCDPISGHTALYWYRQSLGQGLEFLIYFQGNSAPDKSGLPSDRFSAERTGGSVSTLTIQRTQQEDSAVYLCASSLGLAGGITDTQYFGPGTRLTVL.

The chain is built from TRBV6-1 and TRBJ2-3, with unresolved D. The CDR3 covers 13 residues. V was pared by 6 bases and J by 0 bases, with 7 bases between. CDR1 and CDR2 (germline): MNHNS, SASEGT. CDR3 region: CASRATSTDTQYF. DNA for the CDR3: TGTGCCAGCAGGGCGACTAGCACAGATACGCAGTATTTT.

The chain links TRBV4-1 to TRBJ1-4; D gene unclear. The V end was cut by 0 bases, the J end by 8 bases, with 19 bases between. This CDR3 contains 17 residues. The germline V gene has CDR1 MGHRA and CDR2 YSYEKL. CDR3 residues: CASSQDVGRRGWEKLFF. In DNA form, the CDR3 reads TGCGCCAGCAGCCAAGATGTAGGCAGGCGGGGTTGGGAAAAACTGTTTTTT.

The gene calls are TRBV11-2 and TRBJ1-3; TRBD1 might be the D (6 bases). Germline CDR1 SGHAT, CDR2 FQNNGV. The V end was cut by 1 base, the J end by 1 base, with 11 bases between. This CDR3 spans 16 amino acids. CDR3 residues: CASSLAGQLSGNTIYF. CDR3 DNA sequence: TGTGCCAGCAGCTTAGCTGGACAGCTGTCTGGAAACACCATATATTTT.

CDR3 nucleotides: TGCGCCAGCAGCTTGAGCTCGGACCAAGAGACCCAGTACTTC. Its protein is CASSLSSDQETQYF. The genes are TRBV5-1 and TRBJ2-5; D uncertain. This CDR3 is built from 14 residues. The ends were cut back, 1 base at V and 0 bases at J, with 7 bases in the middle. Germline CDR1 is SGHRS and CDR2 is YFSETQ.

J is TRBJ2-7 and V is TRBV30, with D possibly TRBD1 on 6 matching bases. V lost 3 bases and J 1 base, leaving 10 bases between the germline ends. This CDR3 contains 13 residues. Germline V gives CDR1 GTSNPN, CDR2 SVGIG (reference sequence). In nucleotides, the CDR3 is TGTGCCTGGAGACCCGACAGGTCCTACGAGCAGTACTTC. This sequence encodes CAWRPDRSYEQYF.